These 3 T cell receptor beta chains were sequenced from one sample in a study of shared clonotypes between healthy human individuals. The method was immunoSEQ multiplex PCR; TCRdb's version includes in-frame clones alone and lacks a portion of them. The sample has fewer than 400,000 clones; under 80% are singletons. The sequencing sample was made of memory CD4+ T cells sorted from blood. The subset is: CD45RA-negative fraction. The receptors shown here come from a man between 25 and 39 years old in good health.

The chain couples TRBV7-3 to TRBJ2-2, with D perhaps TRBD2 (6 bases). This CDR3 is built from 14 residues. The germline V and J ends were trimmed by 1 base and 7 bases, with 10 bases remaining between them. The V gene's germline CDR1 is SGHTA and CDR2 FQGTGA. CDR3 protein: CASSLKGRIGELFF. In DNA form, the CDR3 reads TGTGCCAGCAGCTTAAAAGGGAGGATCGGGGAGCTGTTTTTT.

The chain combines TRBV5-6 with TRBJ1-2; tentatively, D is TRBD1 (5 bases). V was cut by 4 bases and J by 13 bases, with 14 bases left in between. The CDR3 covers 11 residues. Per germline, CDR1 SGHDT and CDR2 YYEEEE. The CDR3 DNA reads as TGTGCCAGCAGCCTCCGGGGCCCTTTCACCTTC. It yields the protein CASSLRGPFTF. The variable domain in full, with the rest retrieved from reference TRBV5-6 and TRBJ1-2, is DAGVTQSPTHLIKTRGQQVTLRCSPKSGHDTVSWYQQALGQGPQFIFQYYEEEERQRGNFPDRFSGHQFPNYSSELNVNALLLGDSALYLCASSLRGPFTFGSGTRLTVV.

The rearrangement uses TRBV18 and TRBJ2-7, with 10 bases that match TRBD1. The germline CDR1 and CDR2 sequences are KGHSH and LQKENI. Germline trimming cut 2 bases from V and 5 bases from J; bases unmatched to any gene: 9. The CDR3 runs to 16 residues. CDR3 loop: CASSPVPGTGVNEQYF. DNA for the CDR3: TGTGCCAGCTCACCAGTACCCGGGACAGGGGTAAACGAGCAGTACTTC.